This TCR beta chain was profiled in a study of T cell repertoires in cytomegalovirus infection. About this clonotype itself: Its specificity is unknown.

TCRdb reprocessed the reads via MiXCR and lists one record per CDR3 protein. Of approximately 910,000 distinct CDR3 sequences detected, roughly 30% appear once; the ten largest clones hold 13%. Trimming removed 4 bases from V and 6 bases from J, with 11 bases in between. This CDR3 is 13 amino acids long. Germline V gene lookup returns CDR1 SGHKS and CDR2 YYEKEE (reference sequence). The sample in question was cultured CD8+ T cells from PBMCs, obtained from culture after CMV antigen stimulation. The J gene is TRBJ1-5, the V gene TRBV5-5; D may be TRBD1 (5 bases). The source of this sequence is a human donor in good health (CMV status not recorded). Some clones in this sample may be carry-over from other donors' samples. CDR3 protein: CASSGTRGQPQHF. In nucleotides, the CDR3 is TGTGCCAGCAGCGGGACCCGGGGTCAGCCCCAGCATTTT.